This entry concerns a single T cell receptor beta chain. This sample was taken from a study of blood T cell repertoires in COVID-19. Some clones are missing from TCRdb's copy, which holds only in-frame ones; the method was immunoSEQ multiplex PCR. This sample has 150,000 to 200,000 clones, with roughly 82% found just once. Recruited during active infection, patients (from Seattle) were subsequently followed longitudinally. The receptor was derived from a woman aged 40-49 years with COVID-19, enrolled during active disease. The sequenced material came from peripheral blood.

The CDR3 DNA reads as TGTGCCAGTCGAGGGGGCGGAGCCGGCCCCCAGTACTTC. It encodes CASRGGGAGPQYF. V is TRBV27 and J is TRBJ2-5; 7 bases align to TRBD1. This CDR3 contains 13 residues. The trim removed 9 bases at V and 9 bases at J, leaving 13 bases unmatched. Germline V gene lookup returns CDR1 MNHEY and CDR2 SMNVEV (reference sequence).